This T cell receptor beta chain comes out of a study of T cell repertoires in ileal Crohn's disease. Looking at the study overall: Patients had a median 7.9-year disease duration, and about 40% were active smokers.

As regards this clone: Its matching antigen is unknown.

Study findings and constraints: High-frequency clones were more common in sorted CD8 than CD4 cells. Clonal expansions were more frequent in active smokers than non-smokers at surgery.

About 500 nanograms of biopsy DNA per sample underwent TCRB immunosequencing. The repertoire was sequenced with immunoSEQ multiplex PCR; TCRdb's copy has only in-frame clones and lacks some. The sample lists about 5,200 clones; more than 80% were seen once. The sample comprised ileal tissue. This sequence originates from an adult with Crohn's disease.

Here the CDR3 DNA reads TGTGCCAGCAGCTTAACTAGCCTAGCGGGGCCCCATGATAACAATGAGCAGTTCTTC. Translation: CASSLTSLAGPHDNNEQFF. This chain uses TRBV7-2 with TRBJ2-1; the match to TRBD2 covers 9 bases. The CDR3 runs to 19 residues. J lost 5 bases, V lost 2 bases, and 16 bases had no gene match. Germline lookup yields CDR1 SGHTA and CDR2 FQGNSA.